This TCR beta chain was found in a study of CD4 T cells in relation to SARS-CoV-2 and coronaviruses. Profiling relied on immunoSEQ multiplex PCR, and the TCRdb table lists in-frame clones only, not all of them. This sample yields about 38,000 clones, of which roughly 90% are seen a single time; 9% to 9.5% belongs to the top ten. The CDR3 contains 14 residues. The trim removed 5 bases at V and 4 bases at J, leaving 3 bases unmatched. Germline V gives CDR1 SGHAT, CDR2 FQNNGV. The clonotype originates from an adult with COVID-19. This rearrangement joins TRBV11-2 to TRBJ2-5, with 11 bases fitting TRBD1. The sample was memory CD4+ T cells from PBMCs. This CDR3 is CASSVGQGAETQYF. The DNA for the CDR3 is TGTGCCAGCAGCGTTGGACAGGGGGCAGAGACCCAGTACTTC.